This T cell receptor (beta chain) came from a study of CXCR3-negative and CXCR3-positive naive CD8 T cells. Broader study findings: Hydrophobicity was higher for TRB CDR3s found in CXCR3-positive naive cells than in CXCR3-negative naive cells.

To note about this clonotype: What it binds is unknown.

This CDR3 has 15 residues. CDR1 is MGHDK, CDR2 SYGVNS, per germline. The TRB libraries of cDNA were built by UMI-labeled 5' RACE. Using the 5' RACE reads, TCRdb records one entry per CDR3 protein without DNA. The sample has fewer than 9,500 distinct CDR3 sequences; the top ten hold more than 2%. V gene TRBV25-1 combines with J gene TRBJ1-1; TCRdb lists TRBD1, though no DNA is available to test this call. The clonotype comes from a human donor in good health. Some clones in this sample may be carry-over from other donors' samples. Sequenced input: naive CXCR3- CD8+ T cells from blood. Subset described: CD45RO-CCR7+CD27+CD95- naive CD8+ T cells lacking CXCR3 (TNR3-). Here the CDR3 reads CASSEFRVSDTEAFF.